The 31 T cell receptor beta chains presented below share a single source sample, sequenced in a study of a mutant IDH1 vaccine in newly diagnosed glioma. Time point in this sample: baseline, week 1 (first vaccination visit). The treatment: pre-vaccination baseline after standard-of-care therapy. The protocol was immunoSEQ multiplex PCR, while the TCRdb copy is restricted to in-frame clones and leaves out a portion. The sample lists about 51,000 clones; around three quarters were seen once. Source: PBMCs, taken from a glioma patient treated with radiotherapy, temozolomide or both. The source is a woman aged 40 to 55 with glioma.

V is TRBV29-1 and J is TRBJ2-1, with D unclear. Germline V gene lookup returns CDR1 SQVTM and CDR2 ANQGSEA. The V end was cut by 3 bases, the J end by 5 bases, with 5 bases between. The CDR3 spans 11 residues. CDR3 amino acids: CSVELNNEQFF. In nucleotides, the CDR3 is TGCAGCGTTGAGCTAAACAATGAGCAGTTCTTC.

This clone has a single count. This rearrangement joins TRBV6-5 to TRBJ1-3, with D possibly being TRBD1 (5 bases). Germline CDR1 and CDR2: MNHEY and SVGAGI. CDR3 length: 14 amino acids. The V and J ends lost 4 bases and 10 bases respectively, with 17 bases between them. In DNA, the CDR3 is TGTGCCAGCAGTTCGACAGTACGGCAGCAGACCATATATTTT. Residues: CASSSTVRQQTIYF.

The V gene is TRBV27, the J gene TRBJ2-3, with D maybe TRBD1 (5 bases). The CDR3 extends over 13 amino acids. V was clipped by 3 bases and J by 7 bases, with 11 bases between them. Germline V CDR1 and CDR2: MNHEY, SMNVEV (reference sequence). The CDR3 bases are TGTGCCAGCAGTTTCGGACCAGGGAATACGCAGTATTTT. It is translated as CASSFGPGNTQYF.

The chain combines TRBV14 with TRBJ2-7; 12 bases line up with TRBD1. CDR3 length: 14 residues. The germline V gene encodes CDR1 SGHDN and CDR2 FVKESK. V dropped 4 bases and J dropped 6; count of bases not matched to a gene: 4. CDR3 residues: CASSPGTGGSEQYF. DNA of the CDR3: TGTGCCAGCAGCCCCGGGACAGGGGGCTCCGAGCAGTACTTC.

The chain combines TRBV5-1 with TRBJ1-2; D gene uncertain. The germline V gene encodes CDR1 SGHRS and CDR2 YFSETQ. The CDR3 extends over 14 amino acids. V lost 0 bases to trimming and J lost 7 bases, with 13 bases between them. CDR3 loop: CASSLDGGWSGYTF. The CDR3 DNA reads TGCGCCAGCAGCTTGGACGGAGGGTGGAGTGGCTACACCTTC.

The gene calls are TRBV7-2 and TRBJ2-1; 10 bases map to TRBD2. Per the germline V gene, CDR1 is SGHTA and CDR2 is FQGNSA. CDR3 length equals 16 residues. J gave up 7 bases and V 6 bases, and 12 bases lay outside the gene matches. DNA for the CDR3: TGTGCCAGCAGTAGGGGGTGGGGACTAGCGAGAAATGAGCAGTTCTTC. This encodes CASSRGWGLARNEQFF.

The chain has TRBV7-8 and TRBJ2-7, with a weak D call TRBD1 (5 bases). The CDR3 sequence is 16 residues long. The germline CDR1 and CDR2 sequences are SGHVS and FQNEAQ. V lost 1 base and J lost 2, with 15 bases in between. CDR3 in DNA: TGTGCCAGCAGCTTAGAGAGACAGTTGCCTACCTACGAGCAGTACTTC. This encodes CASSLERQLPTYEQYF.

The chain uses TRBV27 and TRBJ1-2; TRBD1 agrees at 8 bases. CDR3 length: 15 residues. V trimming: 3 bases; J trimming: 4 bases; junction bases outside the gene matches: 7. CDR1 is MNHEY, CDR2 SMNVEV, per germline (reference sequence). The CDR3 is CASSFSPGTGYGYTF. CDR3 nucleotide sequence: TGTGCCAGCAGTTTCTCCCCCGGGACAGGCTATGGCTACACCTTC.

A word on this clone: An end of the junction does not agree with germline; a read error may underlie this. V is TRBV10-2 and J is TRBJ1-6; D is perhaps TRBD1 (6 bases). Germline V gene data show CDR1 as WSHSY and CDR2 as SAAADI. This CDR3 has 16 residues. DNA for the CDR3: TGCGCCAGCAATGAGGGGGTCGGCTCCTATAATTCACCCCTCCACTTT. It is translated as CASNEGVGSYNSPLHF.

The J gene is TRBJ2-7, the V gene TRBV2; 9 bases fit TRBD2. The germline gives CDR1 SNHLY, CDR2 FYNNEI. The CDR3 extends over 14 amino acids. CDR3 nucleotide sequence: TGTGCGGTAGAGAAACTAGCGGGTTTTAGCGAGCAGTACTTC. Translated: CAVEKLAGFSEQYF.

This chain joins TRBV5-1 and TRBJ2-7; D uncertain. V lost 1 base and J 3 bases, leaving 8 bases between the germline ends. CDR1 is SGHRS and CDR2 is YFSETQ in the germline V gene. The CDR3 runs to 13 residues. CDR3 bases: TGCGCCAGCAGCTTGAGTTCGGGCTACGAGCAGTACTTC. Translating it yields CASSLSSGYEQYF.

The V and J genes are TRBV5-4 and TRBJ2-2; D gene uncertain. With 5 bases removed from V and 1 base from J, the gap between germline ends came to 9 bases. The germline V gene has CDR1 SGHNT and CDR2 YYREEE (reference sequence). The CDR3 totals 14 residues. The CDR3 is CASSRVENTGELFF. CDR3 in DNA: TGTGCCAGCAGTCGGGTGGAGAACACCGGGGAGCTGTTTTTT.

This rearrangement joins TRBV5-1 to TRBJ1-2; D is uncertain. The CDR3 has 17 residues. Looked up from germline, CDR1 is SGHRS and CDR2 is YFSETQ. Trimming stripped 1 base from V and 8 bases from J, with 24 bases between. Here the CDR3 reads CASSLPSKPTTGGGYTF. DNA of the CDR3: TGCGCCAGCAGCTTGCCCTCGAAACCCACAACGGGCGGGGGCTACACCTTC.

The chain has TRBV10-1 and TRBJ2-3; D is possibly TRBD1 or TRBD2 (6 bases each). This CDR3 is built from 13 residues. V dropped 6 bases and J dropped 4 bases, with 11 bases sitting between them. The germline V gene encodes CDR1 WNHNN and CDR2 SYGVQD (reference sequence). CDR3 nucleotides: TGCGCCAGCAGCGAGGGGGGATCAGATACGCAGTATTTT. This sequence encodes CASSEGGSDTQYF.

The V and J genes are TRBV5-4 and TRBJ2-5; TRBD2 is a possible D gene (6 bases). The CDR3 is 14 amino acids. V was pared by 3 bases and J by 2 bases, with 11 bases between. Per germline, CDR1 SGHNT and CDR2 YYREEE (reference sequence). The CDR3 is CASSSGLTQETQYF. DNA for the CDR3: TGTGCCAGCAGCTCGGGACTTACGCAAGAGACCCAGTACTTC.

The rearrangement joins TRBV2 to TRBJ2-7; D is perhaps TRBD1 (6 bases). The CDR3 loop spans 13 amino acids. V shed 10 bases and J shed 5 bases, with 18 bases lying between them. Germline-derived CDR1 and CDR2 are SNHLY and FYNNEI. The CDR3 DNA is TGTGCCACCAAACAAGGGGGTAGCAACGAGCAGTACTTC. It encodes CATKQGGSNEQYF.

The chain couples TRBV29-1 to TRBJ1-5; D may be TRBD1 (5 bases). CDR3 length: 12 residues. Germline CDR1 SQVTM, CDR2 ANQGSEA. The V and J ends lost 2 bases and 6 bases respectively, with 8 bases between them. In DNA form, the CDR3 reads TGCAGCGTTGAAACTGGGGGTCAGCCCCAGCATTTT. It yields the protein CSVETGGQPQHF.

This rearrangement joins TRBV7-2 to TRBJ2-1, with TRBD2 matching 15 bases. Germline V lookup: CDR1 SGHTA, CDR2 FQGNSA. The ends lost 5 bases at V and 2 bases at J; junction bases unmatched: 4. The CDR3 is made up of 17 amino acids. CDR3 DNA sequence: TGTGCCAGCAGCGGGACTAGCGGGGGGCCCCCCTACAATGAGCAGTTCTTC. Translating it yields CASSGTSGGPPYNEQFF. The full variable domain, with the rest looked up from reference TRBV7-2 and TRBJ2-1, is GAGVSQSPSNKVTEKGKDVELRCDPISGHTALYWYRQSLGQGLEFLIYFQGNSAPDKSGLPSDRFSAERTGGSVSTLTIQRTQQEDSAVYLCASSGTSGGPPYNEQFFGPGTRLTVL.

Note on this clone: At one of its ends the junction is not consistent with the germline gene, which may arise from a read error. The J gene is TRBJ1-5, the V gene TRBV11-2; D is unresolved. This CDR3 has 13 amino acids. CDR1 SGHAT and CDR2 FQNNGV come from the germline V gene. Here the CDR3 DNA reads TGTGCCAGCGCTTCAGGAGTCAATCTGCCCCAGCATTTT. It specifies CASASGVNLPQHF.

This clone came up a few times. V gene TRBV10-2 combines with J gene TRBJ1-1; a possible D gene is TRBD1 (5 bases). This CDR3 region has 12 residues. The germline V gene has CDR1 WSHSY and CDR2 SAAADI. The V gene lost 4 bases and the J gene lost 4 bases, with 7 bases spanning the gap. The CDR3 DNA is TGCGCCAGCAGTGCGACAGTCACTGAAGCTTTCTTT. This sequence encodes CASSATVTEAFF.

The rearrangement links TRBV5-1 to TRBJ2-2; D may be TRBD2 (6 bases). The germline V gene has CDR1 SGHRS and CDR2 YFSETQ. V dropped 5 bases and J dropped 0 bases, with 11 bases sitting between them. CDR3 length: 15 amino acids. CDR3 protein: CASRPGEANTGELFF. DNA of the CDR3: TGCGCCAGCAGACCCGGGGAGGCGAACACCGGGGAGCTGTTTTTT.

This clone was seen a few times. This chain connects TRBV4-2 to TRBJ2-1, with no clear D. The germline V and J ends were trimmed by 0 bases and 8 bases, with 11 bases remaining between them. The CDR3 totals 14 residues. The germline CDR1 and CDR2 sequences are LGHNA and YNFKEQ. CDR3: CASSQDRLSDEQFF. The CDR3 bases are TGTGCCAGCAGCCAAGACCGGTTAAGTGATGAGCAGTTCTTC.

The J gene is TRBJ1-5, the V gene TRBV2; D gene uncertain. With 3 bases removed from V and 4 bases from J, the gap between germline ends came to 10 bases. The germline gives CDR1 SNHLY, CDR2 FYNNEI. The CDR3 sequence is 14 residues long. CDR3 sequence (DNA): TGTGCCAGCAGTGAGCAGGCCGGGAATCAGCCCCAGCATTTT. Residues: CASSEQAGNQPQHF.

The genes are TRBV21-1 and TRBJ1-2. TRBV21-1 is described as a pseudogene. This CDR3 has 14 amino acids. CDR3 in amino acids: CASSKVDDNYGYTF. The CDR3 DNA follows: TGTGCCAGCAGCAAGGTTGACGATAACTATGGCTACACCTTC.

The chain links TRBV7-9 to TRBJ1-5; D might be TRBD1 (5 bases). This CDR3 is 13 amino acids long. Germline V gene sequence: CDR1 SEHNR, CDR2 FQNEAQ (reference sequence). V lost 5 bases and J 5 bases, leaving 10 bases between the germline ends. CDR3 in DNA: TGTGCCAGCAGCCCACAAGGGGATCAGCCCCAGCATTTT. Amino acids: CASSPQGDQPQHF. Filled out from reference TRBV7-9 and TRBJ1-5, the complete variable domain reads DTGVSQNPRHKITKRGQNVTFRCDPISEHNRLYWYRQTLGQGPEFLTYFQNEAQLEKSRLLSDRFSAERPKGSFSTLEIQRTEQGDSAMYLCASSPQGDQPQHFGDGTRLSIL.

CDR3 sequence (DNA): TGTGCCAGCAGTGTCAGGCGGGGCGGGGGGGAGACCCAGTACTTC. This encodes CASSVRRGGGETQYF. This chain connects TRBV6-1 to TRBJ2-5; 8 bases fit TRBD2. Germline V lookup: CDR1 MNHNS, CDR2 SASEGT. This CDR3 is built from 15 residues. With V trimmed by 4 bases and J by 5 bases, 9 bases remained unmatched.

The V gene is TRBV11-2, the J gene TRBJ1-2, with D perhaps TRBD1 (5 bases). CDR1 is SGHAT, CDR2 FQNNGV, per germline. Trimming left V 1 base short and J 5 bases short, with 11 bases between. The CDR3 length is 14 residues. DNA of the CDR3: TGTGCCAGCAGCTTAGTTCAGGGCGCTTATGGCTACACCTTC. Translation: CASSLVQGAYGYTF.

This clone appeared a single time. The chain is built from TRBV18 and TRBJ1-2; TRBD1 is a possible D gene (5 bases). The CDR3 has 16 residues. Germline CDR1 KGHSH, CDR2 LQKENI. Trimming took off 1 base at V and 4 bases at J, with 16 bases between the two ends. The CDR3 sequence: CASSPLAGGTSYGYTF. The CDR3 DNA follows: TGTGCCAGCTCACCACTCGCGGGGGGGACGAGCTATGGCTACACCTTC.

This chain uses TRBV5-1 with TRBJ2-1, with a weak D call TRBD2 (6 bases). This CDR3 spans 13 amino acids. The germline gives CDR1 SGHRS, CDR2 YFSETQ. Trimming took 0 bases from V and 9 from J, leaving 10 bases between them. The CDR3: CASSLVPGGEQFF. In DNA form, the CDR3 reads TGCGCCAGCAGCTTGGTTCCCGGGGGTGAGCAGTTCTTC.

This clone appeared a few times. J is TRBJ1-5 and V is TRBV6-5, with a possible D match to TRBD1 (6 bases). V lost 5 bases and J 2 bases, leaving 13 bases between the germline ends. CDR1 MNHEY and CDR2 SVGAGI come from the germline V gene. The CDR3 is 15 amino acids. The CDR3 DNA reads TGTGCCAGCAGTCCTACAGGGAGCGGCAATCAGCCCCAGCATTTT. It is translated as CASSPTGSGNQPQHF.

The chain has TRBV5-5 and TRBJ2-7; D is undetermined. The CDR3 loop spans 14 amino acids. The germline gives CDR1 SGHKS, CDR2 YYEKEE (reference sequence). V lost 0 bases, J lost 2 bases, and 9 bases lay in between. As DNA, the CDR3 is TGTGCCAGCAGCTTGGCGGGCGTCACCTACGAGCAGTACTTC. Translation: CASSLAGVTYEQYF.